Listed below are T cell receptor beta chains from one sample, sequenced in a study of response to subunit inactivated influenza vaccine. A single record per CDR3 protein comes from TCRdb applying MiXCR to the RT-PCR reads. Among hundreds of thousands of distinct CDR3 sequences listed, 15% to 18% were seen once. Sequenced material: PBMCs from blood, taken 12 days after vaccination. Source of these receptors: a man in his forties or fifties who received an inactivated influenza vaccine. Both conserved end residues are part of each CDR3. A D gene is named only where the DNA matches it firmly. Rows give clone size only sometimes, using once, few, many, or a class for an expanded clone.

j_gene: TRBJ2-1; abundance: many; d_gene: TRBD2; v_gene: TRBV5-6; CDR3aa: CASSLHSGGAYNEQFF; CDR3nt: TGTGCCAGCAGCCTACATAGCGGGGGGGCCTACAATGAGCAGTTCTTC
j_gene: TRBJ2-1; abundance: few; d_gene: .; v_gene: TRBV20-1; CDR3aa: CSASDYPYNEQFF; CDR3nt: TGCAGTGCTTCTGACTATCCCTACAATGAGCAGTTCTTC
j_gene: TRBJ1-2; abundance: many; d_gene: .; v_gene: TRBV6-5; CDR3aa: CASSYSAWKGYTF; CDR3nt: TGTGCCAGCAGTTACTCCGCGTGGAAAGGCTACACCTTC
j_gene: TRBJ1-1; abundance: few; d_gene: .; v_gene: TRBV12-3/TRBV12-4; CDR3aa: CASSWTEAGTEAFF; CDR3nt: TGTGCCAGCAGTTGGACCGAGGCAGGCACTGAAGCTTTCTTT
j_gene: TRBJ1-5; abundance: many; d_gene: .; v_gene: TRBV12-3/TRBV12-4; CDR3aa: CASSPGRNQPQHF; CDR3nt: TGTGCCAGCAGCCCGGGGAGGAACCAGCCCCAGCATTTT
j_gene: TRBJ1-1; abundance: few; d_gene: TRBD1; v_gene: TRBV5-1; CDR3aa: CASSREGALEAFF; CDR3nt: TGCGCCAGCAGCCGGGAGGGGGCCCTTGAAGCTTTCTTT
j_gene: TRBJ2-3; abundance: .; d_gene: TRBD2; v_gene: TRBV5-1; CDR3aa: CASSLRASGNTDTQYF; CDR3nt: TGCGCCAGCAGCTTGCGGGCTAGCGGGAATACAGATACGCAGTATTTT
j_gene: TRBJ1-4; abundance: .; d_gene: .; v_gene: TRBV29-1; CDR3aa: CSAREGGGNEKLFF; CDR3nt: TGCAGCGCCAGAGAGGGGGGAGGTAATGAAAAACTGTTTTTT
j_gene: TRBJ2-7; abundance: few; d_gene: TRBD2; v_gene: TRBV12-3/TRBV12-4; CDR3aa: CASSSSSGAYEQYF; CDR3nt: TGTGCCAGCAGTTCGTCTAGCGGGGCGTACGAGCAGTACTTC
j_gene: TRBJ1-4; abundance: .; d_gene: .; v_gene: TRBV6-1; CDR3aa: CASSETGIGEKLFF; CDR3nt: TGTGCCAGCAGTGAAACTGGGATAGGGGAAAAACTGTTTTTT
j_gene: TRBJ2-7; abundance: .; d_gene: .; v_gene: TRBV7-9; CDR3aa: CASSPPGGIGYEQYF; CDR3nt: TGTGCCAGCAGCCCACCTGGGGGAATTGGTTACGAGCAGTACTTC
j_gene: TRBJ2-3; abundance: few; d_gene: .; v_gene: TRBV20-1; CDR3aa: CSARGRRSSTDTQYF; CDR3nt: TGCAGTGCTAGAGGACGGAGGTCTAGCACAGATACGCAGTATTTT
j_gene: TRBJ2-6; abundance: .; d_gene: TRBD1; v_gene: TRBV4-2; CDR3aa: CASSQPGQGAISGANVLTF; CDR3nt: TGTGCCAGCAGCCAGCCGGGACAGGGGGCTATCTCTGGGGCCAACGTCCTGACTTTC
j_gene: TRBJ2-4; abundance: few; d_gene: .; v_gene: TRBV6-5; CDR3aa: CASSSDADRPQGVAVQYF; CDR3nt: TGTGCCAGCAGTTCTGACGCCGACAGGCCCCAAGGAGTAGCCGTTCAGTACTTC
j_gene: TRBJ2-7; abundance: .; d_gene: .; v_gene: TRBV4-3; CDR3aa: CASSRSLGRSSYEQYF; CDR3nt: TGCGCCAGCAGCCGCAGTCTAGGGAGGAGCTCCTACGAGCAGTACTTC
j_gene: TRBJ2-1; abundance: few; d_gene: .; v_gene: TRBV9; CDR3aa: CASSAWGGASYNEQFF; CDR3nt: TGTGCCAGCAGCGCCTGGGGCGGGGCGAGCTACAATGAGCAGTTCTTC
j_gene: TRBJ2-7; abundance: .; d_gene: .; v_gene: TRBV18; CDR3aa: CASSPPNWGWGNEQYF; CDR3nt: TGTGCCAGCTCACCACCGAACTGGGGATGGGGCAACGAGCAGTACTTC
j_gene: TRBJ2-3; abundance: many; d_gene: TRBD2; v_gene: TRBV5-1; CDR3aa: CASSLAVAGGPNTQYF; CDR3nt: TGCGCCAGCAGCTTGGCGGTAGCGGGGGGGCCAAATACGCAGTATTTT
j_gene: TRBJ1-2; abundance: few; d_gene: .; v_gene: TRBV6-5; CDR3aa: CASSSSGVSVLYGYTF; CDR3nt: TGTGCCAGCAGTTCCTCAGGGGTTTCCGTCCTCTATGGCTACACCTTC
j_gene: TRBJ2-1; abundance: few; d_gene: .; v_gene: TRBV9; CDR3aa: CASSSRGGAYEQFF; CDR3nt: TGTGCCAGCAGCTCCCGAGGGGGGGCATATGAGCAGTTCTTC
j_gene: TRBJ1-2; abundance: few; d_gene: TRBD1; v_gene: TRBV7-8; CDR3aa: CASSRPGTGNYGYTF; CDR3nt: TGTGCCAGCAGCCGTCCCGGGACAGGGAACTATGGCTACACCTTC
j_gene: TRBJ2-1; abundance: many; d_gene: TRBD1; v_gene: TRBV11-2; CDR3aa: CASSLDASGGISSYNEQFF; CDR3nt: TGTGCCAGCAGCTTAGATGCGTCAGGGGGCATAAGCTCCTACAATGAGCAGTTCTTC
j_gene: TRBJ2-2; abundance: few; d_gene: .; v_gene: TRBV11-1; CDR3aa: CASRLRERIGSANTGELFF; CDR3nt: TGTGCCAGCAGACTTAGGGAGCGGATCGGGAGCGCGAACACCGGGGAGCTGTTTTTT
j_gene: TRBJ2-1; abundance: few; d_gene: .; v_gene: TRBV20-1; CDR3aa: CSASPRTMSYNEQFF; CDR3nt: TGCAGTGCCAGTCCGAGGACTATGTCCTACAATGAGCAGTTCTTC
j_gene: TRBJ1-3; abundance: many; d_gene: .; v_gene: TRBV7-2; CDR3aa: CASSSTNTIYF; CDR3nt: TGTGCCAGCAGCTCGACGAACACCATATATTTT
j_gene: TRBJ1-5; abundance: .; d_gene: .; v_gene: TRBV4-1; CDR3aa: CASSQGWGQPQHF; CDR3nt: TGCGCCAGCAGCCAAGGTTGGGGTCAGCCCCAGCATTTT
j_gene: TRBJ2-7; abundance: .; d_gene: .; v_gene: TRBV15; CDR3aa: CATSRTGTLVYEQYF; CDR3nt: TGTGCCACCAGCAGGACCGGGACTCTTGTCTACGAGCAGTACTTC
j_gene: TRBJ2-1; abundance: .; d_gene: .; v_gene: TRBV12-3/TRBV12-4; CDR3aa: CASSYRTEETQFF; CDR3nt: TGTGCCAGCAGTTATAGGACGGAAGAGACCCAGTTCTTC
j_gene: TRBJ2-1; abundance: few; d_gene: .; v_gene: TRBV7-9; CDR3aa: CASSVGENEQFF; CDR3nt: TGTGCCAGCAGCGTAGGGGAAAATGAGCAGTTCTTC
j_gene: TRBJ2-7; abundance: .; d_gene: TRBD1; v_gene: TRBV12-3/TRBV12-4; CDR3aa: CASSAGTVGSSYEQYF; CDR3nt: TGTGCCAGCAGTGCTGGGACAGTTGGTAGCTCCTACGAGCAGTACTTC
j_gene: TRBJ2-1; abundance: .; d_gene: .; v_gene: TRBV14; CDR3aa: CASSRTDRSSYNEQFF; CDR3nt: TGTGCCAGCAGCCGAACGGACCGGAGCTCCTACAATGAGCAGTTCTTC
j_gene: TRBJ2-5; abundance: many; d_gene: .; v_gene: TRBV5-1; CDR3aa: CASRLTAQETQYF; CDR3nt: TGCGCCAGCAGATTGACAGCACAAGAGACCCAGTACTTC
j_gene: TRBJ2-2; abundance: .; d_gene: .; v_gene: TRBV5-1; CDR3aa: CASSLGVTANTGELFF; CDR3nt: TGCGCCAGCAGCTTGGGGGTTACGGCGAACACCGGGGAGCTGTTTTTT
j_gene: TRBJ1-2; abundance: few; d_gene: .; v_gene: TRBV6-1; CDR3aa: CASSSLPRTPDYGYTF; CDR3nt: TGTGCCAGCAGTAGCCTTCCTCGAACCCCTGACTATGGCTACACCTTC
j_gene: TRBJ2-6; abundance: few; d_gene: TRBD1; v_gene: TRBV6-1; CDR3aa: CASTPGQGHSGANVLTF; CDR3nt: TGTGCCAGCACGCCTGGACAGGGGCACTCTGGGGCCAACGTCCTGACTTTC
j_gene: TRBJ2-5; abundance: .; d_gene: .; v_gene: TRBV29-1; CDR3aa: CSVVGGGKETQYF; CDR3nt: TGCAGCGTTGTAGGCGGGGGCAAGGAGACCCAGTACTTC
j_gene: TRBJ2-3; abundance: .; d_gene: .; v_gene: TRBV15; CDR3aa: CATSLFMKADTQYF; CDR3nt: TGTGCCACCAGCTTATTTATGAAGGCAGATACGCAGTATTTT
j_gene: TRBJ1-6; abundance: few; d_gene: .; v_gene: TRBV20-1; CDR3aa: CSASVPGVGNSPLHF; CDR3nt: TGCAGTGCTAGTGTTCCTGGGGTGGGGAATTCACCCCTCCACTTT
j_gene: TRBJ2-5; abundance: .; d_gene: .; v_gene: TRBV4-3; CDR3aa: CASSQGGGGGRQETQYF; CDR3nt: TGCGCCAGCAGCCAAGGTGGGGGCGGGGGCCGCCAAGAGACCCAGTACTTC
j_gene: TRBJ2-3; abundance: .; d_gene: TRBD2; v_gene: TRBV6-2/TRBV6-3; CDR3aa: CASSYSPLAGGPGTQYF; CDR3nt: TGTGCCAGCAGTTACTCGCCACTAGCGGGGGGGCCAGGTACGCAGTATTTT
j_gene: TRBJ2-3; abundance: .; d_gene: TRBD1; v_gene: TRBV9; CDR3aa: CASSAQGGPGTDTQYF; CDR3nt: TGTGCCAGCAGCGCCCAAGGGGGCCCGGGCACAGATACGCAGTATTTT
j_gene: TRBJ2-2; abundance: .; d_gene: .; v_gene: TRBV9; CDR3aa: CASSVAGPRGGELFF; CDR3nt: TGTGCCAGCAGCGTCGCGGGGCCCAGGGGCGGGGAGCTGTTTTTT
j_gene: TRBJ2-7; abundance: few; d_gene: .; v_gene: TRBV6-2/TRBV6-3; CDR3aa: CASSYSPRFYEQYF; CDR3nt: TGTGCCAGCAGTTACTCTCCCAGATTTTACGAGCAGTACTTC
j_gene: TRBJ2-7; abundance: many; d_gene: .; v_gene: TRBV7-2; CDR3aa: CASSLVQGKSYEQYF; CDR3nt: TGTGCCAGCAGCTTAGTACAGGGAAAATCCTACGAGCAGTACTTC
j_gene: TRBJ1-2; abundance: once; d_gene: .; v_gene: TRBV5-4; CDR3aa: CAGSEGDIYGYTF; CDR3nt: TGTGCCGGGTCAGAGGGGGACATCTATGGCTACACCTTC
j_gene: TRBJ1-5; abundance: many; d_gene: .; v_gene: TRBV3-1; CDR3aa: CASSQDPYGQPQHF; CDR3nt: TGTGCCAGCAGCCAAGATCCCTATGGTCAGCCCCAGCATTTT
j_gene: TRBJ2-2; abundance: .; d_gene: TRBD2; v_gene: TRBV10-2; CDR3aa: CASSTGGSTGELFF; CDR3nt: TGCGCCAGCAGTACGGGGGGGAGCACCGGGGAGCTGTTTTTT
j_gene: TRBJ2-7; abundance: few; d_gene: TRBD1; v_gene: TRBV20-1; CDR3aa: CSAIAGQVVGGDEQYF; CDR3nt: TGCAGTGCTATTGCGGGACAGGTGGTGGGTGGGGACGAGCAGTACTTC
j_gene: TRBJ2-7; abundance: few; d_gene: TRBD1; v_gene: TRBV7-2; CDR3aa: CASSTQTGIYYEQYF; CDR3nt: TGTGCCAGCAGCACCCAGACAGGGATATACTACGAGCAGTACTTC
j_gene: TRBJ2-1; abundance: few; d_gene: TRBD2; v_gene: TRBV2; CDR3aa: CASKAETSPYNEQFF; CDR3nt: TGTGCCAGCAAGGCTGAGACTAGCCCCTACAATGAGCAGTTCTTC
j_gene: TRBJ2-7; abundance: few; d_gene: .; v_gene: TRBV6-5; CDR3aa: CASSYRGQGGFEQYF; CDR3nt: TGTGCCAGCAGTTACCGGGGGCAAGGAGGATTCGAGCAGTACTTC
j_gene: TRBJ2-2; abundance: few; d_gene: .; v_gene: TRBV6-5; CDR3aa: CASRSTWGELFF; CDR3nt: TGTGCCAGCAGAAGTACCTGGGGGGAGCTGTTTTTT
j_gene: TRBJ2-1; abundance: few; d_gene: TRBD2; v_gene: TRBV10-3; CDR3aa: CATTGLANEQFF; CDR3nt: TGTGCCACCACGGGACTAGCAAATGAGCAGTTCTTC
j_gene: TRBJ2-1; abundance: few; d_gene: TRBD2; v_gene: TRBV3-1; CDR3aa: CASSQREGNEQFF; CDR3nt: TGTGCCAGCAGCCAGAGGGAGGGTAATGAGCAGTTCTTC
j_gene: TRBJ2-3; abundance: .; d_gene: TRBD1; v_gene: TRBV24-1; CDR3aa: CATSEGRQGPDTQYF; CDR3nt: TGTGCCACCAGTGAGGGCCGACAGGGTCCAGATACGCAGTATTTT